This record concerns one T cell receptor beta chain sequence. The record originates from a study of PD-L1 blockade in urothelial cancer. Study overall: Prior chemotherapy in patients spanned 0 to 3 regimens.

Time point meaning: pretreatment peripheral blood. Patients in the study were battling locally advanced or metastatic urothelial carcinoma. The protocol was immunoSEQ multiplex PCR, while the TCRdb copy is restricted to in-frame clones and leaves out a portion. The sample lists around 63,000 clones; about four fifths were seen once. This TCR was recovered from a man aged 65 to 85 with urothelial cancer. This specimen was PBMCs, taken around atezolizumab (anti-PD-L1) treatment.

In DNA form, the CDR3 reads TGTGCCGTTAGGGAGCAGGGGCAATATGGCTACACCTTC. It codes for CAVREQGQYGYTF. The chain joins TRBV7-9 to TRBJ1-2; tentatively, D is TRBD1 (6 bases). The germline V gene has CDR1 SEHNR and CDR2 FQNEAQ (reference sequence). Trimming pared 11 bases from V and 5 bases from J, leaving 18 bases between. The CDR3 is 13 amino acids.